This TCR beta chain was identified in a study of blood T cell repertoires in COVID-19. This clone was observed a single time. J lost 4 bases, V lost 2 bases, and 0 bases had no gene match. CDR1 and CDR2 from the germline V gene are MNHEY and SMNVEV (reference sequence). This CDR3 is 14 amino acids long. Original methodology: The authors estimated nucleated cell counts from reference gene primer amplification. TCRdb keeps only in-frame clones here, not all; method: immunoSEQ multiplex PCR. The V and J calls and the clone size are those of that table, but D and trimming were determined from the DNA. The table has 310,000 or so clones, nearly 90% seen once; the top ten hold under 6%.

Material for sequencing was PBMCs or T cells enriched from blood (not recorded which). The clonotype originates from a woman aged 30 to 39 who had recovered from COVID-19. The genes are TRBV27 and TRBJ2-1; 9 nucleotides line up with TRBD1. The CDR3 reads CASSLGTGYNEQFF. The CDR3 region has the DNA TGTGCCAGCAGTTTAGGGACAGGGTACAATGAGCAGTTCTTC.